This T cell receptor beta chain was retrieved from a study of identical twins (dated by TCRdb to about 2016). About the investigation overall: TCR alpha and beta repertoires from monozygotic twins, unrelated adults of various ages and cord blood were deep-sequenced to test whether fetal clonotypes persist. Replicate twin experiments were performed at different times using different library preparation protocols to rule out contamination. What the authors observed across the whole study: A weaker excess of twin sharing was found in beta out-of-frame sequences because the signal-to-noise ratio was lowered by fewer shared sequences. Because the same donors could not be followed over many years, conclusions were based on cross-sectional statistical analysis. Out-of-frame TCR alpha sharing in monozygotic twins was systematically underestimated by recombination models, whereas sharing between unrelated individuals was in agreement with the recombination models. Fewer insertions were carried by abundant cord blood beta clonotypes; a weaker similar trend was observed in young adult naive repertoires, while no such trend was observed in memory repertoires. Zero-insertion analyses could be partly confounded by invariant T cells such as MAIT and iNKT, though diverse VJ usage argued against such confounding for most clonotypes. Compared with coincidental sharing between unrelated individuals, out-of-frame TCR alpha sequences shared between twins showed an excess of sequences with low generation probability.

V is pared back by 6 bases and J by 1 base, with 6 bases lying between the germline termini. From the cysteine up to the phenylalanine, the CDR3 has a length of 12 residues. The kept DNA is CDR3 alone, 36 bases in frame from the first base. Libraries were prepared through 5' RACE. Sequencing took place on an Illumina HiSeq 2000. Template switching added a universal primer binding site, and the final cDNA carried a unique molecular identifier that allowed TCR cDNA molecules to be counted accurately. Specific primers in the conserved constant-segment region were used to synthesize first-strand cDNA for TCR alpha and beta chains. To control for contamination, every cDNA library was double barcoded, receiving both a SMART-Mk sample barcode and Illumina barcodes. TruSeq adapter sequences along with Illumina sample barcodes were introduced in two successive PCR steps. Sequencing of the TCR alpha and beta cDNA libraries was done on the Illumina HiSeq platform using custom primers. In the source study's methods: Unique molecular identifiers were extracted from raw reads with MiGEC, and CDR3 positions were determined with MiXCR. For each individual, recombination models were inferred using an EM algorithm with the repgenHMM and IGoR tools. Shared clonotype analysis was performed with the tcR package in R, normalizing sharing by the product of cloneset sizes. To study raw recombination without the effects of thymic and clonal selection, out-of-frame nonproductive sequences were analyzed. Clones were called with MiXCR by TCRdb after fastp trimmed the public reads at Q25, and only in-frame beta chains were retained. Rows with one shared CDR3 protein collapse into an entry with the most common genes and DNA. These V and J calls rely on TCRdb rather than the paper's analysis. In all, the sample holds around 550,000 distinct CDR3 sequences, and roughly 15% of those were seen once. Of the sample, roughly 0.44% falls within the top ten clones.

Every donor in the study was a healthy Caucasian. Three pairs of female monozygotic twins, all aged about 18 to 29 years, were included in the twin cohort. CD4+ and CD8+ T cell populations were isolated with positive isolation kits from Invitrogen. This clonotype showed up many times. Its antigen target is currently unknown. Base qualities are not provided; no much larger clone lies one nucleotide away. The sample was also linked to a second study, of yellow fever vaccine responses in identical twins. The second paper further reports: According to the authors, the vaccine-induced T cell response in identical twins seemed to be partly convergent and partly specific to each individual. Focusing on identical twins, the study followed the T cell clones that responded to the vaccine, and did so with precision.

The source is a woman between 18 and 30 years old in good health. What was sequenced was CD4+ T cells sorted from blood. This sequence uses TRBV12-3 or TRBV12-4 and TRBJ1-1, with the D gene uncertain. CDR3 reads: CASRRTNTEAFF. The DNA sequence reads TGTGCCAGCAGAAGGACGAACACTGAAGCTTTCTTT.